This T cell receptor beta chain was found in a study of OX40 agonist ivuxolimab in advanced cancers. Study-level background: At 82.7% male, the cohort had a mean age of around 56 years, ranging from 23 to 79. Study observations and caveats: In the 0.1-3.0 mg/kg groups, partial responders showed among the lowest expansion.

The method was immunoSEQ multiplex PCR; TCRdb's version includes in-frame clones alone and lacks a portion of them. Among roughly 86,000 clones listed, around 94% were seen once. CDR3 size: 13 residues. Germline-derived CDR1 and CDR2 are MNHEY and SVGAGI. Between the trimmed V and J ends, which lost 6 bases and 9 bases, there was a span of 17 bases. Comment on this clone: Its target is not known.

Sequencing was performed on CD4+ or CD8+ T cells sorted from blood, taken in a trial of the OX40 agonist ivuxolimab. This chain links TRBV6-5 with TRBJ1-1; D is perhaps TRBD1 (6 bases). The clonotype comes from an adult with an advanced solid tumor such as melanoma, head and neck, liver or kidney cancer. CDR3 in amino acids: CASSFWNTGQAFF. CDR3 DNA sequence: TGTGCCAGCAGCTTTTGGAACACAGGGCAAGCTTTCTTT.